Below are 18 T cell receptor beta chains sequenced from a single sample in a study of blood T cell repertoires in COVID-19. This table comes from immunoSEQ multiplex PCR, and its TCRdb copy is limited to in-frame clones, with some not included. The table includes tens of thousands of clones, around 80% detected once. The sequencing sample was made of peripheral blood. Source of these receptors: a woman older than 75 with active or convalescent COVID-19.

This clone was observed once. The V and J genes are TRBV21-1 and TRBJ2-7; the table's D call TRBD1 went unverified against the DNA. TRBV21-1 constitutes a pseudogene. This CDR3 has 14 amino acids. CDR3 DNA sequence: TGTGCCAGCAGCGCCCGGGACACGTCCTACGAGCAGTACTTC. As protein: CASSARDTSYEQYF.

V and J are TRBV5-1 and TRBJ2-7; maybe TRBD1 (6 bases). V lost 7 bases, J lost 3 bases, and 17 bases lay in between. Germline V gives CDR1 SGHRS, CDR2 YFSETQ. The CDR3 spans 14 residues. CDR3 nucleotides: TGCGCCAGCTACCCTGAAAACAGGGACTACGAGCAGTACTTC. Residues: CASYPENRDYEQYF.

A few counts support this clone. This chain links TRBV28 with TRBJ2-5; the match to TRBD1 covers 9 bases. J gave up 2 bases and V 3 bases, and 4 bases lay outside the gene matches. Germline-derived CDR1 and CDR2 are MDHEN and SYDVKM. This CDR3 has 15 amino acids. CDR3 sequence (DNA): TGTGCCAGCAGTTTGGGACAGGGAAATCAAGAGACCCAGTACTTC. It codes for CASSLGQGNQETQYF.

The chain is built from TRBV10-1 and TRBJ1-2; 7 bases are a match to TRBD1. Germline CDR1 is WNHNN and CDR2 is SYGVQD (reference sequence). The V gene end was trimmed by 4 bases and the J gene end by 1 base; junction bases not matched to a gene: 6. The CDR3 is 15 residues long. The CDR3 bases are TGCGCCAGCAGTGCCGGGACAGAAGGTAACTATGGCTACACCTTC. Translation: CASSAGTEGNYGYTF.

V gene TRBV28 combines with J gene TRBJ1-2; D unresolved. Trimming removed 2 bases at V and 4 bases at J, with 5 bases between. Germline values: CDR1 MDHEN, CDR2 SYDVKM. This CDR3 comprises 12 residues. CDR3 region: CASSLGSYGYTF. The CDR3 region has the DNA TGTGCCAGCAGTTTAGGGAGCTATGGCTACACCTTC.

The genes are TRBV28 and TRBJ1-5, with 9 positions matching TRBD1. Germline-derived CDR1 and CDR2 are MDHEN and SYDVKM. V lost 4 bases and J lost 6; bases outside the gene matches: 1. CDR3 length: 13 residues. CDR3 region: CASSWTGAQPQHF. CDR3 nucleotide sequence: TGTGCCAGCAGTTGGACAGGGGCTCAGCCCCAGCATTTT.

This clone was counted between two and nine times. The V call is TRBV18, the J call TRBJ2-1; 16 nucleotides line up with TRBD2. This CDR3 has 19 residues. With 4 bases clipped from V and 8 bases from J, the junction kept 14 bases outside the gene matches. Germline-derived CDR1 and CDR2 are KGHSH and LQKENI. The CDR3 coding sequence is TGTGCCAGCTCACTCGGGACTAGCGGGGGGGCCACCCGAAGATATGAGCAGTTCTTC. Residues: CASSLGTSGGATRRYEQFF.

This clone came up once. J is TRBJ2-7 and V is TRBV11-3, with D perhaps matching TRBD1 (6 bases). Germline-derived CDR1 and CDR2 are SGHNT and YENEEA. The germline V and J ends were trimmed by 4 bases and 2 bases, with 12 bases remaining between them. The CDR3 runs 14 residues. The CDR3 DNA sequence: TGTGCCAGCAGCTATCAGGGACACCCCTACGAGCAGTACTTC. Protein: CASSYQGHPYEQYF.

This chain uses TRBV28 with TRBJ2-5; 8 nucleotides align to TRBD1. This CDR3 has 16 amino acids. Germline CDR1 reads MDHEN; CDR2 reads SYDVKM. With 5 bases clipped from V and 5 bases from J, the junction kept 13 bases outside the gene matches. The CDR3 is CASSPHPQGVMETQYF. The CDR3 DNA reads TGTGCCAGCAGTCCCCATCCACAGGGGGTTATGGAGACCCAGTACTTC.

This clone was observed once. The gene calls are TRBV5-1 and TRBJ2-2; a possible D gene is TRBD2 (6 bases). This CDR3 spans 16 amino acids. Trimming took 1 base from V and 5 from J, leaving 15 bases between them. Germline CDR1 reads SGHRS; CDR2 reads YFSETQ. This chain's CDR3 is CASSLSGFGRTGELFF. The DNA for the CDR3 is TGCGCCAGCAGCTTGAGTGGTTTTGGGAGGACCGGGGAGCTGTTTTTT. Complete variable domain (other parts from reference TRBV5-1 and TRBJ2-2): KAGVTQTPRYLIKTRGQQVTLSCSPISGHRSVSWYQQTPGQGLQFLFEYFSETQRNKGNFPGRFSGRQFSNSRSEMNVSTLELGDSALYLCASSLSGFGRTGELFFGEGSRLTVL.

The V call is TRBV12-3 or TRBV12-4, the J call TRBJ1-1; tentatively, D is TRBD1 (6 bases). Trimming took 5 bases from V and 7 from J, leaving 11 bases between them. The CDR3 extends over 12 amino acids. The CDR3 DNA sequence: TGTGCCAGCAGTACCCGGACAGATGAAGCTTTCTTT. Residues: CASSTRTDEAFF.

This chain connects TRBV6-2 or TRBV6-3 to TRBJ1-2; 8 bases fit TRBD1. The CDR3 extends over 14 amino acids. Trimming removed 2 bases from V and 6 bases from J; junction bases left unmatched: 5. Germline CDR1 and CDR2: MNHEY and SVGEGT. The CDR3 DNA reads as TGTGCCAGCAGTTACCGGACAGGGTTAAATGGCTACACCTTC. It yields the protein CASSYRTGLNGYTF.

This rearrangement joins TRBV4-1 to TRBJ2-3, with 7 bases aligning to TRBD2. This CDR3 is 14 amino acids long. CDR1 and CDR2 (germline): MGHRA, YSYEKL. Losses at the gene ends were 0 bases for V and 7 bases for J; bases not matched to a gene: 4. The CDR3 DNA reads TGCGCCAGCAGCCAAGAGGCGGGGGAAAATACGCAGTATTTT. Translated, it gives CASSQEAGENTQYF.

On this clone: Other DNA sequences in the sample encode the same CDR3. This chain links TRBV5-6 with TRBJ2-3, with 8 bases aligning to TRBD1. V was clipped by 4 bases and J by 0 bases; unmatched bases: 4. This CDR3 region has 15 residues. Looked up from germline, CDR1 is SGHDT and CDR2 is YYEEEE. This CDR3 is CASSGGQGSTDTQYF. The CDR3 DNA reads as TGTGCCAGCAGCGGCGGACAGGGTAGCACAGATACGCAGTATTTT. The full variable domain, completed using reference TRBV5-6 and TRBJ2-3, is DAGVTQSPTHLIKTRGQQVTLRCSPKSGHDTVSWYQQALGQGPQFIFQYYEEEERQRGNFPDRFSGHQFPNYSSELNVNALLLGDSALYLCASSGGQGSTDTQYFGPGTRLTVL.

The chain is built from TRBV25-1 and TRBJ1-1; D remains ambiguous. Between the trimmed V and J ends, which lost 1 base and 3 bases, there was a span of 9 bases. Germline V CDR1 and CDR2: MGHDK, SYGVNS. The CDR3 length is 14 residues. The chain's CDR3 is CASSEFNGDTEAFF. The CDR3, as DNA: TGTGCCAGCAGTGAATTCAACGGAGACACTGAAGCTTTCTTT.

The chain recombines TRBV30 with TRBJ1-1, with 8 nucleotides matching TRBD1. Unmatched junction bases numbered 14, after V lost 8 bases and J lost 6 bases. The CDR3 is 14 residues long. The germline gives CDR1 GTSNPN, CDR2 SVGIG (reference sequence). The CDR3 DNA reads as TGTGCCAGCACAGGGGGTATCTATTCCTCTGAAGCTTTCTTT. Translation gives CASTGGIYSSEAFF. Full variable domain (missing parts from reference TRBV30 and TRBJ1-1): SQTIHQWPATLVQPVGSPLSLECTVEGTSNPNLYWYRQAAGRGLQLLFYSVGIGQISSEVPQNLSASRPQDRQFILSSKKLLLSDSGFYLCASTGGIYSSEAFFGQGTRLTVV.

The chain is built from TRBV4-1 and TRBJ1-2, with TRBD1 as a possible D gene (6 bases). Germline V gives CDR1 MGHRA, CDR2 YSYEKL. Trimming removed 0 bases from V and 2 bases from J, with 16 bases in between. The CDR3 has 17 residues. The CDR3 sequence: CASSQDRDTSTNYGYTF. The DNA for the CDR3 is TGCGCCAGCAGCCAAGATCGGGACACCTCTACCAACTATGGCTACACCTTC.

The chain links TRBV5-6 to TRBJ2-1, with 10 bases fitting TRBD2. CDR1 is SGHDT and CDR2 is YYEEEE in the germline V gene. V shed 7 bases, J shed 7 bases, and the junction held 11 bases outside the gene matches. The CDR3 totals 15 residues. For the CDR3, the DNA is TGTGCCAGCCTTTACAGGACTAGCGGTGGTAATGAGCAGTTCTTC. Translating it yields CASLYRTSGGNEQFF.